Below, 14 T cell receptor beta chains from the same sample are listed, as sequenced in a study of blood T cell repertoires in COVID-19. Some clones are missing from TCRdb's copy, which holds only in-frame ones; the method was immunoSEQ multiplex PCR. The sample holds about 60,000 clones, roughly 80% seen once. The specimen was peripheral blood. These receptor sequences come from a human donor in a cohort sampled during active COVID-19.

The gene calls are TRBV29-1 and TRBJ2-5, with TRBD1 matching over 12 bases. In germline, CDR1 is SQVTM, CDR2 ANQGSEA. The V gene end was trimmed by 5 bases and the J gene end by 3 bases; junction bases not matched to a gene: 19. The CDR3 length is 19 residues. The CDR3 nucleotides read TGCAGCGTTTACCCCGACCGGGACAGGGGGCGCCGAGTTAAAGAGACCCAGTACTTC. Amino acid sequence: CSVYPDRDRGRRVKETQYF. Based on the CDR3 plus reference TRBV29-1 and TRBJ2-5, the full variable domain is SAVISQKPSRDICQRGTSLTIQCQVDSQVTMMFWYRQQPGQSLTLIATANQGSEATYESGFVIDKFPISRPNLTFSTLTVSNMSPEDSSIYLCSVYPDRDRGRRVKETQYFGPGTRLLVL.

The CDR3 DNA reads TGCGCCAGCAGCTTGGGGGGGCCGAACACTGAAGCTTTCTTT. Translation: CASSLGGPNTEAFF. The genes are TRBV5-1 and TRBJ1-1; D possibly corresponds to TRBD1 (6 bases). This CDR3 is 14 amino acids long. Germline V gene lookup returns CDR1 SGHRS and CDR2 YFSETQ. With 0 bases removed from V and 1 base from J, the gap between germline ends came to 7 bases.

The gene calls are TRBV4-3 and TRBJ2-7, with 10 bases matching TRBD2. This CDR3 has 17 residues. The trim removed 6 bases at V and 4 bases at J, leaving 15 bases unmatched. Germline loops: CDR1 LGHNA, CDR2 YSLEER. CDR3 loop: CASRFPSGGYQVYEQYF. CDR3 nucleotides: TGCGCCAGCAGATTTCCTAGCGGGGGTTACCAAGTTTACGAGCAGTACTTC.

V usage is TRBV2 and J usage is TRBJ2-6; a weak D match, TRBD2 (5 bases). CDR1 and CDR2 (germline): SNHLY, FYNNEI. The CDR3 spans 14 residues. V dropped 6 bases and J dropped 2 bases, with 8 bases sitting between them. The CDR3, as DNA: TGTGCCAGCAGAGGACTGACTGGGGCCAACGTCCTGACTTTC. Translating gives CASRGLTGANVLTF.

The chain has TRBV21-1 and TRBJ1-3. TRBV21-1 is labeled a pseudogene. The CDR3 contains 15 residues. CDR3 sequence: CASSKVSFSGNTIYF. CDR3 bases: TGTGCCAGCAGCAAAGTATCTTTCTCTGGAAACACCATATATTTT.

This clone was seen once. The chain is built from TRBV5-4 and TRBJ2-6, with D tentatively TRBD1 (6 bases). V lost 4 bases to trimming and J lost 3 bases, with 11 bases between them. Germline V CDR1 and CDR2: SGHNT, YYREEE (reference sequence). CDR3 length: 15 residues. The CDR3 sequence: CASSVNRVGANVLTF. The DNA of the CDR3 is TGTGCCAGCAGCGTGAACAGGGTTGGGGCCAACGTCCTGACTTTC.

J is TRBJ1-2 and V is TRBV4-1; D may be TRBD1 (5 bases). V lost 0 bases and J 2 bases, leaving 10 bases between the germline ends. The CDR3 spans 15 residues. The germline gives CDR1 MGHRA, CDR2 YSYEKL. CDR3 nucleotides: TGCGCCAGCAGCCAAGAGCCAGGACAAAACTATGGCTACACCTTC. It specifies CASSQEPGQNYGYTF.

The chain carries TRBV30 and TRBJ2-7; perhaps TRBD1 as D (6 bases). CDR3 length: 12 residues. Trimming removed 2 bases at V and 7 bases at J, with 12 bases between. Per the germline V gene, CDR1 is GTSNPN and CDR2 is SVGIG (reference sequence). CDR3 bases: TGTGCCTGGAGTCCACAGGGTAGGGAGCAGTACTTC. This sequence encodes CAWSPQGREQYF.

The chain combines TRBV2 with TRBJ2-3, with TRBD2 identical over 8 bases. The CDR3 runs to 15 residues. Germline V CDR1 and CDR2: SNHLY, FYNNEI. After removal of 2 bases from V and 0 bases from J, the junction contained 1 base not matched to a gene. The CDR3 DNA is TGTGCCAGCAGTGAACTAGCGGGCAGCACAGATACGCAGTATTTT. Amino acids: CASSELAGSTDTQYF.

This sequence joins TRBV28 and TRBJ1-3; the D is unclear. V was shortened by 5 bases and J by 0 bases, with 8 bases between the two germline ends. Germline assignment: CDR1 MDHEN and CDR2 SYDVKM. There are 14 residues in the CDR3. In DNA, the CDR3 is TGTGCCAGCAGTGTACAGCCCTCTGGAAACACCATATATTTT. Protein sequence: CASSVQPSGNTIYF. The variable domain in full, with the rest retrieved from reference TRBV28 and TRBJ1-3, is DVKVTQSSRYLVKRTGEKVFLECVQDMDHENMFWYRQDPGLGLRLIYFSYDVKMKEKGDIPEGYSVSREKKERFSLILESASTNQTSMYLCASSVQPSGNTIYFGEGSWLTVV.

This chain joins TRBV2 and TRBJ1-1, with 7 positions matching TRBD1. The CDR3 covers 14 residues. V was pared by 7 bases and J by 0 bases, with 5 bases of the junction left unmatched. Germline lookup yields CDR1 SNHLY and CDR2 FYNNEI. For the CDR3, the DNA is TGTGCCAGCACTCAACAGGGGATGAACACTGAAGCTTTCTTT. Its translation is CASTQQGMNTEAFF. The full variable domain, its missing parts supplied by reference TRBV2 and TRBJ1-1, is EPEVTQTPSHQVTQMGQEVILRCVPISNHLYFYWYRQILGQKVEFLVSFYNNEISEKSEIFDDQFSVERPDGSNFTLKIRSTKLEDSAMYFCASTQQGMNTEAFFGQGTRLTVV.

This clone has a handful of counts. The chain joins TRBV7-3 to TRBJ2-1; TRBD1 might be the D (5 bases). V was shortened by 2 bases and J by 8 bases, with 7 bases between the two germline ends. CDR3 length: 12 residues. Germline V lookup: CDR1 SGHTA, CDR2 FQGTGA. CDR3 DNA sequence: TGTGCCAGCAGCTTAGTAGGGGATGAGCAGTTCTTC. Translating gives CASSLVGDEQFF.

The chain couples TRBV5-4 to TRBJ2-6; D not certain. V was clipped by 0 bases and J by 2 bases, with 6 bases between them. Germline CDR1 is SGHNT and CDR2 is YYREEE (reference sequence). This CDR3 spans 15 amino acids. DNA of the CDR3: TGTGCCAGCAGCTTGGTTTCTACTGGGGCCAACGTCCTGACTTTC. Translated, it gives CASSLVSTGANVLTF.

The genes are TRBV7-9 and TRBJ2-7; 11 bases are shared with TRBD2. The length of the CDR3 is 15 residues. Germline assignment: CDR1 SEHNR and CDR2 FQNEAQ (reference sequence). Unmatched junction bases numbered 10, after V lost 5 bases and J lost 7 bases. The CDR3 loop reads CASSATSGGPREQYF. Written as DNA, the CDR3 is TGTGCCAGCAGCGCCACTAGCGGGGGCCCTCGGGAGCAGTACTTC.